This TCR beta chain was profiled in a study of CD8+CD57+ T cells in acquired aplastic anemia. Study findings and constraints: Patients and controls shared twenty-nine CD8+ CDR3 sequences, which appeared highly expressed in patients and within their immunodominant clones.

Genomic DNA provided the template from which TCR beta VDJ and CDR3 profiles were obtained. Using its own MiXCR run on the reads, TCRdb lists one record per CDR3 protein. This table has 200,000 or so distinct CDR3 sequences, 55% to 70% appearing once. Points on this clonotype: Its antigen is as yet unknown.

With V trimmed by 5 bases and J by 5 bases, 6 bases remained unmatched. Germline V gene lookup returns CDR1 SGHTA and CDR2 FQGTGA. The CDR3 length is 14 residues. This chain links TRBV7-3 with TRBJ2-7, with 10 positions matching TRBD2. The receptor was isolated from a human donor with severe aplastic anemia or a healthy control (not recorded which). Sample: sorted CD4+, CD8+, or CD8+CD57+ T cells (not recorded which) from PBMCs. The CDR3 nucleotides are TGTGCCAGCAGCCCATTAGCGGGAGGTCACGAGCAGTACTTC. It translates to CASSPLAGGHEQYF.